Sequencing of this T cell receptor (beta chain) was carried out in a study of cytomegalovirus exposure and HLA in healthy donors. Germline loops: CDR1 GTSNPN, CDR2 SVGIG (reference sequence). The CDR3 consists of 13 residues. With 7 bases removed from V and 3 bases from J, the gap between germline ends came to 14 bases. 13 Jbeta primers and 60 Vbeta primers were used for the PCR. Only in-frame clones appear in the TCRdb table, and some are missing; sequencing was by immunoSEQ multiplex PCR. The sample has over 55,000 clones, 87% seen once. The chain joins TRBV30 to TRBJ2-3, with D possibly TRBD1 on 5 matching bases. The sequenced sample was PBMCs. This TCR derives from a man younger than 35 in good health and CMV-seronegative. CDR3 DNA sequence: TGTGCCTTCGGAACAGGTGTAACAGATACGCAGTATTTT. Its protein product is CAFGTGVTDTQYF.